Below, 32 T cell receptor beta chains from the same sample are listed, as sequenced in a study of molecular identifiers for immune sequencing clone quantification. TCRdb redid the calling of the PCR reads with MiXCR, one entry per CDR3 protein. The sample carries 490,000 or so distinct CDR3 sequences, around a fifth recorded once. The sample comprised naive CD8+ T cells from blood, with Jurkat cell RNA spiked in. Documented subset: FACS-sorted CD8+CD4-CCR7+CD45RA+ naive T cells. Receptors were obtained from a human donor in good health. Some libraries in this study had Jurkat cell RNA spiked in.

This clonotype has at least ten counts. This chain joins TRBV13 and TRBJ2-7, with 7 bases fitting TRBD1. V trimming: 4 bases; J trimming: 7 bases; junction bases outside the gene matches: 10. Germline V CDR1 and CDR2: PRHDT, FYEKMQ (reference sequence). The CDR3 loop spans 14 amino acids. CDR3 protein: CASSSGQLPREQYF. The CDR3 nucleotides read TGTGCCAGCAGCTCGGGACAGCTACCGCGGGAGCAGTACTTC.

V usage is TRBV7-9 and J usage is TRBJ1-1; TRBD1 agrees at 11 bases. The CDR3 covers 15 residues. Germline V gives CDR1 SEHNR, CDR2 FQNEAQ (reference sequence). J was trimmed by 9 bases and V by 5 bases; bases with no gene match: 11. Here the CDR3 DNA reads TGTGCCAGCAGCCCAAACTCGGACAGGGGGCTTAAAGCTTTCTTT. It translates to CASSPNSDRGLKAFF.

The rearrangement links TRBV27 to TRBJ2-3; TRBD1 might be the D (5 bases). This CDR3 has 14 amino acids. Trimming shortened V by 2 bases and J by 1 base, and 7 bases separated the two germline ends. Looked up from germline, CDR1 is MNHEY and CDR2 is SMNVEV (reference sequence). This CDR3 reads CASSLQQGTDTQYF. Here the CDR3 DNA reads TGTGCCAGCAGTTTACAACAGGGCACAGATACGCAGTATTTT.

This clonotype was detected many times. The V and J genes are TRBV10-3 and TRBJ2-3; the D gene is possibly TRBD2 (5 bases). The CDR3 runs to 15 residues. V was cut by 7 bases and J by 6 bases, with 20 bases left in between. Germline V lookup: CDR1 ENHRY, CDR2 SYGVKD. The DNA for the CDR3 is TGTGCCATCAAAGGGAGCCGGGTTTTGGAGGATACGCAGTATTTT. Protein product: CAIKGSRVLEDTQYF.

This clonotype was counted ten times or more. V and J are TRBV5-6 and TRBJ2-7; TRBD1 might be the D (6 bases). Trimming left V 4 bases short and J 4 bases short, with 9 bases between. Germline loops: CDR1 SGHDT, CDR2 YYEEEE. The CDR3 has 12 residues. The CDR3 DNA reads TGTGCCAGCAGCGCCGACAGGTACGAGCAGTACTTC. It encodes CASSADRYEQYF.

The V gene is TRBV19, the J gene TRBJ1-5; D is ambiguous. Germline CDR1 and CDR2: LNHDA and SQIVND (reference sequence). This CDR3 region has 13 residues. Deletions cut 5 bases from V and 3 bases from J, with 8 bases between. CDR3 DNA: TGTGCCAGTAGTCAGGTGTCCAATCAGCCCCAGCATTTT. Its translation is CASSQVSNQPQHF.

This clonotype was seen ten or more times. This CDR3 reads CASSPRDSSEELFF. The CDR3 DNA is TGTGCCAGCAGCCCCCGGGACTCCTCCGAGGAGCTGTTTTTT. The rearrangement joins TRBV28 to TRBJ2-2, with D possibly being TRBD2 (6 bases). Germline V gene data show CDR1 as MDHEN and CDR2 as SYDVKM. The CDR3 totals 14 residues. V dropped 6 bases and J dropped 10 bases, with 18 bases sitting between them.

In this sample, this clonotype turned up many times. The chain joins TRBV7-8 to TRBJ2-3; TRBD1 or TRBD2 may be the D gene (6 bases each). Germline loops: CDR1 SGHVS, CDR2 FQNEAQ. The CDR3 consists of 13 residues. V was clipped by 2 bases and J by 7 bases, with 10 bases between them. DNA of the CDR3: TGTGCCAGCAGCTTACGGGGGCGAAATACGCAGTATTTT. This encodes CASSLRGRNTQYF.

This clonotype was observed many times. The chain combines TRBV29-1 with TRBJ2-3; 7 bases fit TRBD1. This CDR3 contains 13 residues. Germline V CDR1 and CDR2: SQVTM, ANQGSEA. After removal of 6 bases from V and 2 bases from J, the junction contained 5 bases not matched to a gene. The CDR3 is CSVPGTVTDTQYF. The DNA of the CDR3 is TGCAGCGTACCCGGGACAGTCACAGATACGCAGTATTTT.

This clonotype was recorded at least ten times. J is TRBJ1-1 and V is TRBV7-9; 12 positions match TRBD1. CDR1 and CDR2 from the germline V gene are SEHNR and FQNEAQ (reference sequence). CDR3 length: 15 amino acids. Trimming at V came to 3 bases and at J to 3 bases, leaving 2 bases not matched to a gene. The CDR3 bases are TGTGCCAGCAGCTTGGGACAGGGGGCGGACACTGAAGCTTTCTTT. Amino acid sequence: CASSLGQGADTEAFF.

This chain connects TRBV7-9 to TRBJ1-5; D uncertain. There are 14 residues in the CDR3. Trimming pared 3 bases from V and 2 bases from J, leaving 8 bases between. In germline, CDR1 is SEHNR, CDR2 FQNEAQ (reference sequence). CDR3 DNA sequence: TGTGCCAGCAGCTTCGCGGATGGCAATCAGCCCCAGCATTTT. Its protein is CASSFADGNQPQHF.

Only a few counts were recorded for this clonotype. The chain couples TRBV10-1 to TRBJ2-3; D is possibly TRBD1 (6 bases). Trimming shortened V by 3 bases and J by 2 bases, and 12 bases separated the two germline ends. The CDR3 runs 15 residues. Germline lookup yields CDR1 WNHNN and CDR2 SYGVQD (reference sequence). In nucleotides, the CDR3 is TGCGCCAGCAGTGATTCCAGGGGCTACACAGATACGCAGTATTTT. Translation: CASSDSRGYTDTQYF.

Details on this clonotype: Given a much more abundant clone one base away, this may be a read error. The genes are TRBV5-6 and TRBJ1-3; D is unresolved. CDR1 and CDR2 from the germline V gene are SGHDT and YYEEEE. The CDR3 has 16 residues. In nucleotides, the CDR3 is TGTGCCGGCAGCTTGGTAGAATACTCGTTTGGAAACACCATATATTTT. This gives the protein CAGSLVEYSFGNTIYF.

As concerns this clonotype: A read error may be the cause here, since a much bigger clone is one base away. The chain carries TRBV6-2 or TRBV6-3 and TRBJ2-3, with TRBD2 identical over 12 bases. After removal of 6 bases from V and 14 bases from J, the junction contained 9 bases not matched to a gene. This CDR3 contains 13 residues. Germline V gives CDR1 MNHEY, CDR2 SVGEGT. The CDR3, as DNA: TGTGCCAGCAGCCAAACTAGCGGGGGGCTCCCGTATTTT. Translating it yields CASSQTSGGLPYF.

The V gene is TRBV4-1, the J gene TRBJ1-6; no definite D call. The CDR3 spans 14 residues. Trimming removed 0 bases from V and 10 bases from J, with 10 bases in between. Germline CDR1 is MGHRA and CDR2 is YSYEKL. The CDR3 is CASSQDGERSPLHF. The CDR3, as DNA: TGCGCCAGCAGCCAAGATGGCGAGAGGTCACCCCTCCACTTT.

This clonotype has more than one count but fewer than ten. The chain uses TRBV7-6 and TRBJ2-3; 11 bases line up with TRBD2. CDR3 length: 17 residues. V lost 4 bases to trimming and J lost 3 bases; unmatched junction nucleotides: 9. The germline V gene has CDR1 SGHVS and CDR2 FNYEAQ. The DNA for the CDR3 is TGTGCCAGCAGCTCCCCTCTGACTAGCGGGGTGACAGATACGCAGTATTTT. Translated, it gives CASSSPLTSGVTDTQYF.

Notes on this clonotype: The conserved closing phenylalanine or tryptophan is absent in this CDR3, likely reflecting a read error. The V call is TRBV7-6, the J call TRBJ2-7; 7 nucleotides match TRBD1. The trim removed 5 bases at V and 2 bases at J, leaving 3 bases unmatched. Germline CDR1 reads SGHVS; CDR2 reads FNYEAQ. This CDR3 region has 13 residues. The CDR3 DNA reads TGTGCCAGCAGCACTGGGACAGCCTACGAGCAGTACTCC. This codes for CASSTGTAYEQYS.

This clonotype was picked up a small number of times. The chain recombines TRBV7-3 with TRBJ2-5, with 12 bases matching TRBD1. Trimming cost V 5 bases and J 5 bases; bases outside gene matches: 6. The CDR3 has 15 amino acids. Germline CDR1 is SGHTA and CDR2 is FQGTGA. The CDR3 nucleotides read TGTGCCAGCAGCCGGGGACAGGGGGCTTTGGAGACCCAGTACTTC. It codes for CASSRGQGALETQYF.

This clonotype was detected many times. J is TRBJ2-3 and V is TRBV7-2, with 7 bases matching TRBD1. CDR3 length: 16 amino acids. V gave up 5 bases and J gave up 4 bases; unmatched junction bases: 12. The V gene's germline CDR1 is SGHTA and CDR2 FQGNSA. CDR3 nucleotide sequence: TGTGCCAGCAGCACAATAACAGGGGAGTATTCAGATACGCAGTATTTT. The encoded protein is CASSTITGEYSDTQYF.

This clonotype was detected ten times or more. V usage is TRBV29-1 and J usage is TRBJ2-3, with D hard to call. Deletions cut 2 bases from V and 2 bases from J, with 5 bases between. CDR1 and CDR2 (germline): SQVTM, ANQGSEA. The CDR3 length is 12 residues. CDR3: CSVELITDTQYF. The CDR3 coding sequence is TGCAGCGTTGAACTAATCACAGATACGCAGTATTTT.

This clonotype was observed many times. This chain links TRBV11-2 with TRBJ2-7; TRBD2 matches 9 bases. With 4 bases clipped from V and 4 bases from J, the junction kept 8 bases outside the gene matches. Germline CDR1 SGHAT, CDR2 FQNNGV. This CDR3 is 15 amino acids long. CDR3 bases: TGTGCCAGCAGCTCCAGCGGGGGGCCGCGATACGAGCAGTACTTC. Protein product: CASSSSGGPRYEQYF.

This clonotype was observed a few times. The chain couples TRBV9 to TRBJ2-7; 12 nucleotides match TRBD2. CDR1 SGDLS and CDR2 YYNGEE come from the germline V gene. Germline trimming cut 3 bases from V and 5 bases from J; bases unmatched to any gene: 9. This CDR3 has 16 amino acids. This CDR3 is CASSARTSGIMDEQYF. As DNA, the CDR3 is TGTGCCAGCAGCGCCAGGACTAGCGGGATAATGGACGAGCAGTACTTC.

This clonotype was observed a handful of times. The chain is built from TRBV2 and TRBJ2-7; D is perhaps TRBD1 or TRBD2 (6 bases each). The germline V gene has CDR1 SNHLY and CDR2 FYNNEI. This CDR3 comprises 13 residues. Trimming took 6 bases from V and 7 from J, leaving 16 bases between them. DNA of the CDR3: TGTGCCAGCAGCGGACAGCCGAGCGGGGAGCAGTACTTC. This encodes CASSGQPSGEQYF.

The sample holds a few counts of this clonotype. The chain recombines TRBV20-1 with TRBJ2-1, with 10 bases aligning to TRBD2. V shed 0 bases, J shed 10 bases, and the junction held 15 bases outside the gene matches. This CDR3 contains 17 residues. In germline, CDR1 is DFQATT, CDR2 SNEGSKA (reference sequence). CDR3: CSARDSLAGVQVREQFF. CDR3 in DNA: TGCAGTGCTAGAGATTCCCTAGCGGGAGTGCAAGTTCGGGAGCAGTTCTTC.

The chain is built from TRBV3-1 and TRBJ2-7; 9 nucleotides agree with TRBD1. Trimming cost V 1 base and J 4 bases; bases outside gene matches: 8. In germline, CDR1 is LGHDT, CDR2 YNNKEL (reference sequence). This CDR3 is built from 16 residues. Here the CDR3 DNA reads TGTGCCAGCAGCCAAGCCACCGGGACAGGGTTTTACGAGCAGTACTTC. Its translation: CASSQATGTGFYEQYF.

At least ten counts were recorded for this clonotype. The gene calls are TRBV5-4 and TRBJ2-7, with unresolved D. Trimming shortened V by 2 bases and J by 0 bases, and 9 bases separated the two germline ends. Germline lookup yields CDR1 SGHNT and CDR2 YYREEE (reference sequence). The CDR3 totals 14 residues. Written as DNA, the CDR3 is TGTGCCAGCAGCTTCTCGACTGCCTCCTACGAGCAGTACTTC. Its translation: CASSFSTASYEQYF. The full variable domain, rest sourced from reference TRBV5-4 and TRBJ2-7, is ETGVTQSPTHLIKTRGQQVTLRCSSQSGHNTVSWYQQALGQGPQFIFQYYREEENGRGNFPPRFSGLQFPNYSSELNVNALELDDSALYLCASSFSTASYEQYFGPGTRLTVT.

This clonotype was picked up many times. The chain links TRBV6-5 to TRBJ2-7; a possible D gene is TRBD2 (6 bases). With 0 bases removed from V and 5 bases from J, the gap between germline ends came to 11 bases. The CDR3 consists of 14 residues. Germline CDR1 is MNHEY and CDR2 is SVGAGI. CDR3 amino acids: CASSYSNSGDEQYF. In nucleotides, the CDR3 is TGTGCCAGCAGTTACTCGAATTCGGGAGACGAGCAGTACTTC.

The chain is built from TRBV7-9 and TRBJ2-3; unclear D gene. Germline loops: CDR1 SEHNR, CDR2 FQNEAQ (reference sequence). V gave up 8 bases and J gave up 2 bases, with 11 bases separating them. The CDR3 spans 13 residues. In DNA form, the CDR3 reads TGTGCCAGCGGCATGGGAAACACAGATACGCAGTATTTT. Its protein product is CASGMGNTDTQYF.

This clonotype was recorded many times. The chain employs TRBV4-3 and TRBJ1-4; D call uncertain. Deletions cut 0 bases from V and 4 bases from J, with 9 bases between. The CDR3 has 15 amino acids. The germline V gene encodes CDR1 LGHNA and CDR2 YSLEER. The CDR3 coding sequence is TGCGCCAGCAGCCAAGAGCGTCACCTTAATGAAAAACTGTTTTTT. Translation gives CASSQERHLNEKLFF.

The table lists this clonotype with a few counts. The chain joins TRBV2 to TRBJ2-4; D remains ambiguous. CDR3 size: 14 residues. In germline, CDR1 is SNHLY, CDR2 FYNNEI. The V and J ends lost 3 bases and 6 bases respectively, with 12 bases between them. CDR3 sequence reads: CASSDPLEVNIQYF. In DNA, the CDR3 is TGTGCCAGCAGTGATCCGCTAGAAGTAAACATTCAGTACTTC.

The genes are TRBV20-1 and TRBJ2-5; weak D call: TRBD2 (5 bases). Per germline, CDR1 DFQATT and CDR2 SNEGSKA (reference sequence). The V gene lost 4 bases and the J gene lost 0 bases, with 15 bases spanning the gap. The CDR3 sequence is 15 residues long. Written as DNA, the CDR3 is TGCAGTGCTATCCTAGCCGGAACCTACCAAGAGACCCAGTACTTC. It is translated as CSAILAGTYQETQYF.

V is TRBV12-3 or TRBV12-4 and J is TRBJ1-3, with 7 bases matching TRBD1. The J segment lost 5 bases and the V segment lost 2 bases, leaving 12 bases of the junction unmatched. The CDR3 length is 17 residues. The CDR3 loop reads CASSLFSPGQDRNTIYF. DNA of the CDR3: TGTGCCAGCAGTTTATTTTCCCCCGGACAGGATCGAAACACCATATATTTT.